One sample yielded the 26 T cell receptor beta chains listed below, sequenced in a study of T-cell memory formation after mild COVID-19. MiXCR, run by TCRdb on the 5' RACE reads, gives a single entry per CDR3 protein. The sample holds about 280,000 distinct CDR3 sequences, over 7% seen once. Sequenced: PBMCs or a T cell subset sorted from them (not recorded which). The receptors shown here come from a man younger than 35 who had mild COVID-19 (a few samples of this study predate the infection). Cell type and time point are not known.

This chain links TRBV18 with TRBJ2-7; 13 bases match TRBD2. J gave up 3 bases and V 4 bases, and 0 bases lay outside the gene matches. There are 14 residues in the CDR3. The V gene's germline CDR1 is KGHSH and CDR2 LQKENI. CDR3 residues: CASSRLAGGYEQYV. CDR3 coding DNA: TGTGCCAGCTCACGACTAGCGGGGGGCTACGAGCAGTACGTC.

V gene TRBV27 combines with J gene TRBJ2-5; D perhaps matches TRBD1 (6 bases). The CDR3 sequence is 14 residues long. The V gene's germline CDR1 is MNHEY and CDR2 SMNVEV (reference sequence). Trimming removed 6 bases at V and 11 bases at J, with 22 bases between. The CDR3 DNA follows: TGTGCCAGCAGCCAGGGGATGGGGAACAACAAGCAGTACTTC. This sequence encodes CASSQGMGNNKQYF.

This sequence joins TRBV7-3 and TRBJ2-3; no reliable D call. Trimming cost V 5 bases and J 6 bases, with 12 bases left between them. CDR3 length: 13 residues. Germline CDR1 is SGHTA and CDR2 is FQGTGA. The chain's CDR3 is CASSAEGKDTQYF. The CDR3 DNA is TGTGCCAGCAGCGCGGAAGGGAAGGATACGCAGTATTTT. Supplemented by reference TRBV7-3 and TRBJ2-3, the full variable domain reads GAGVSQTPSNKVTEKGKYVELRCDPISGHTALYWYRQSLGQGPEFLIYFQGTGAADDSGLPNDRFFAVRPEGSVSTLKIQRTERGDSAVYLCASSAEGKDTQYFGPGTRLTVL.

The chain has TRBV7-9 and TRBJ2-5; D unclear. Germline V gene data show CDR1 as SEHNR and CDR2 as FQNEAQ (reference sequence). V lost 1 base, J lost 1 base, and 7 bases lay in between. The CDR3 length is 14 residues. As DNA, the CDR3 is TGTGCCAGCAGCTTAGAGGATGGCCAAGAGACCCAGTACTTC. Protein sequence: CASSLEDGQETQYF.

This clonotype was detected only a few times. The V and J genes are TRBV6-2 or TRBV6-3 and TRBJ2-7; tentatively, D is TRBD1 or TRBD2 (5 bases each). The length of the CDR3 is 15 residues. Per germline, CDR1 MNHEY and CDR2 SVGEGT. V lost 5 bases and J lost 12, with 26 bases in between. For the CDR3, the DNA is TGTGCCAGCAGTCGATCCGGGACCAATAGAGGGGAAGCGTACGTC. This sequence encodes CASSRSGTNRGEAYV.

This clonotype was found a few times. The gene calls are TRBV6-5 and TRBJ2-2; maybe TRBD2 (7 bases). CDR1 is MNHEY and CDR2 is SVGAGI in the germline V gene. V lost 8 bases and J 0 bases, leaving 16 bases between the germline ends. The CDR3 length is 16 residues. The CDR3, as DNA: TGTGCCAGCCGAAGACGGGGGGCGGCGAACACCGGGGAGCTGTTTTTT. Its protein product is CASRRRGAANTGELFF.

This clonotype was picked up many times. The germline gene is not matched at one end of the junction; a read error may be the cause. This sequence joins TRBV7-6 and TRBJ2-1, with TRBD1 matching 9 bases. From germline, CDR1 is SGHVS and CDR2 FNYEAQ. The CDR3 is 14 residues long. In nucleotides, the CDR3 is TGCGCCAGCAGCTTGGCGGGACAGGGTAATGAGCAGTTCTTC. This gives the protein CASSLAGQGNEQFF.

The chain uses TRBV12-3 or TRBV12-4 and TRBJ1-4; D remains unclear. This CDR3 has 15 residues. Trimming removed 8 bases from V and 0 bases from J, with 13 bases in between. Written as DNA, the CDR3 is TGTGCCAGCTCTTGGGCACCTGCAACTAATGAAAAACTGTTTTTT. Translation gives CASSWAPATNEKLFF.

This clonotype was picked up a small number of times. The V gene is TRBV5-4, the J gene TRBJ2-3; no clear D. Trimming pared 2 bases from V and 4 bases from J, leaving 11 bases between. The germline V gene encodes CDR1 SGHNT and CDR2 YYREEE (reference sequence). The length of the CDR3 is 14 residues. The CDR3 sequence is CASSFESSSDTQYF. CDR3 nucleotides: TGTGCCAGCAGCTTTGAGTCGTCCTCAGATACGCAGTATTTT.

There are many counts of this clonotype. The V call is TRBV9, the J call TRBJ2-7; D is possibly TRBD1 (5 bases). Germline CDR1 reads SGDLS; CDR2 reads YYNGEE. V shed 7 bases and J shed 7 bases, with 12 bases lying between them. The CDR3 is made up of 11 amino acids. Written as DNA, the CDR3 is TGTGCCAGCGGAAGGGGTTATGAGCAGTACTTC. Its translation is CASGRGYEQYF. The full variable domain, rest sourced from reference TRBV9 and TRBJ2-7, is DSGVTQTPKHLITATGQRVTLRCSPRSGDLSVYWYQQSLDQGLQFLIQYYNGEERAKGNILERFSAQQFPDLHSELNLSSLELGDSALYFCASGRGYEQYFGPGTRLTVT.

This clonotype was detected only a few times. The chain uses TRBV11-2 and TRBJ2-5; D is uncertain. Germline V gene lookup returns CDR1 SGHAT and CDR2 FQNNGV. V lost 2 bases and J 5 bases, leaving 12 bases between the germline ends. The CDR3 has 14 amino acids. The CDR3 sequence: CASSLLEARETQYF. DNA for the CDR3: TGTGCCAGCAGCTTATTAGAGGCGCGGGAGACCCAGTACTTC.

A note on this clonotype: A much larger clone is a single base away; this may be a read error. The genes are TRBV7-2 and TRBJ2-3, with no clear D. The CDR3 contains 15 residues. V gave up 1 base and J gave up 0 bases, with 8 bases separating them. The germline gives CDR1 SGHTA, CDR2 FQGNSA. The CDR3 region is CASSLVGSSTDTQYF. The CDR3 DNA sequence: TGTGCCAGCAGCTTAGTCGGATCTAGCACAGATACGCAGTATTTT. The variable domain in full, completed from reference TRBV7-2 and TRBJ2-3, reads GAGVSQSPSNKVTEKGKDVELRCDPISGHTALYWYRQSLGQGLEFLIYFQGNSAPDKSGLPSDRFSAERTGGSVSTLTIQRTQQEDSAVYLCASSLVGSSTDTQYFGPGTRLTVL.

This chain links TRBV18 with TRBJ1-1, with a possible D match to TRBD1 (5 bases). V lost 0 bases and J lost 6, with 14 bases in between. The CDR3 is 15 amino acids. Germline CDR1 KGHSH, CDR2 LQKENI. CDR3 loop: CASSPPSPVGAEAFF. The CDR3 nucleotides are TGTGCCAGCTCACCACCCTCCCCCGTGGGGGCTGAAGCTTTCTTT.

The J gene is TRBJ2-3, the V gene TRBV2; D is uncertain. The V end lost 4 bases, the J end lost 2 bases, and 7 bases lay between the germline ends. The V gene's germline CDR1 is SNHLY and CDR2 FYNNEI. The CDR3 loop spans 13 amino acids. Here the CDR3 reads CASSVMYTDTQYF. In DNA, the CDR3 is TGTGCCAGCAGTGTAATGTACACAGATACGCAGTATTTT.

In this sample, this clonotype turned up a few times. V gene TRBV4-1 combines with J gene TRBJ1-2; D is ambiguous. The CDR3 length is 14 residues. Between the trimmed V and J ends, which lost 4 bases and 2 bases, there was a span of 11 bases. The germline V gene encodes CDR1 MGHRA and CDR2 YSYEKL. CDR3 coding DNA: TGCGCCAGCAGCCCTCCAGGAGGGAACTATGGCTACACCTTC. This sequence encodes CASSPPGGNYGYTF.

This clonotype has just a few counts. The CDR3: CASTDWVSGANVLTF. CDR3 coding DNA: TGTGCCAGTACCGATTGGGTCTCTGGGGCCAACGTCCTGACTTTC. The chain uses TRBV19 and TRBJ2-6, with D hard to call. Trimming shortened V by 7 bases and J by 0 bases, and 10 bases separated the two germline ends. In germline, CDR1 is LNHDA, CDR2 SQIVND (reference sequence). This CDR3 contains 15 residues.

The chain uses TRBV20-1 and TRBJ2-3, with D maybe TRBD2 (5 bases). The CDR3 has 14 amino acids. V lost 3 bases and J 6 bases, leaving 16 bases between the germline ends. The germline CDR1 and CDR2 sequences are DFQATT and SNEGSKA (reference sequence). As DNA, the CDR3 is TGCAGTGCTAGGGGAGCCCGCCGGGTTGATACGCAGTATTTT. Its protein is CSARGARRVDTQYF.

The chain has TRBV7-2 and TRBJ1-3; D may be TRBD1 (6 bases). The CDR3 loop spans 15 amino acids. The germline V and J ends were trimmed by 1 base and 4 bases, with 11 bases remaining between them. Germline assignment: CDR1 SGHTA and CDR2 FQGNSA. The CDR3 region is CASSLGGLEGNTIYF. CDR3 bases: TGTGCCAGCAGCTTAGGGGGGCTGGAGGGAAACACCATATATTTT.

This clonotype was seen a handful of times. The genes are TRBV12-3 or TRBV12-4 and TRBJ1-4; 10 positions match TRBD1. Germline trimming cut 1 base from V and 8 bases from J; bases unmatched to any gene: 4. The CDR3 has 15 amino acids. The DNA of the CDR3 is TGTGCCAGCAGTTTAGGGGACAGGGGCGGGGAAAAACTGTTTTTT. Amino acid sequence: CASSLGDRGGEKLFF.

The chain uses TRBV6-1 and TRBJ1-1, with TRBD1 matching over 7 bases. The germline gives CDR1 MNHNS, CDR2 SASEGT. The length of the CDR3 is 14 residues. The junction had 6 bases not matched to a gene; V was cut back by 8 bases and J by 0 bases. The CDR3 is CASWTGQMNTEAFF. DNA of the CDR3: TGTGCCAGCTGGACGGGACAGATGAACACTGAAGCTTTCTTT.

This clonotype has just one count. V and J are TRBV24-1 and TRBJ2-1; D may be TRBD2 (6 bases). There are 18 residues in the CDR3. Trimming took off 0 bases at V and 2 bases at J, with 16 bases between the two ends. The germline CDR1 and CDR2 sequences are KGHDR and SFDVKD. CDR3 amino acids: CATSDLKVGSGTYNEQFF. The CDR3 DNA reads TGTGCCACCAGTGATTTGAAGGTGGGTAGCGGAACCTACAATGAGCAGTTCTTC.

This clonotype was seen a few times. The V call is TRBV7-2, the J call TRBJ2-1, with 11 bases aligning to TRBD2. This CDR3 comprises 17 residues. Germline values: CDR1 SGHTA, CDR2 FQGNSA. V dropped 1 base and J dropped 3; count of bases not matched to a gene: 5. The DNA of the CDR3 is TGTGCCAGCAGCTTAGTGTCTAGCGGGGGGTTCTACAATGAGCAGTTCTTC. Its protein is CASSLVSSGGFYNEQFF.

This clonotype has only a few counts. The rearrangement links TRBV9 to TRBJ2-6, with 9 bases that match TRBD1. With 4 bases clipped from V and 1 base from J, the junction kept 6 bases outside the gene matches. The germline V gene has CDR1 SGDLS and CDR2 YYNGEE. The length of the CDR3 is 17 residues. The CDR3 is CASSRTGAKSGANVLTF. CDR3 DNA: TGTGCCAGCAGCCGGACAGGGGCGAAGTCTGGGGCCAACGTCCTGACTTTC.

The rearrangement uses TRBV4-2 and TRBJ2-3; TRBD2 matches 7 bases. Germline values: CDR1 LGHNA, CDR2 YNFKEQ. There are 17 residues in the CDR3. V lost 0 bases to trimming and J lost 1 base; unmatched junction nucleotides: 7. The CDR3 here is CASSQDTMGGGTDTQYF. The CDR3 nucleotides are TGTGCCAGCAGCCAAGATACCATGGGAGGGGGCACAGATACGCAGTATTTT.

This clonotype was recorded many times. The chain recombines TRBV7-9 with TRBJ2-5; D not certain. Germline V lookup: CDR1 SEHNR, CDR2 FQNEAQ (reference sequence). Between the trimmed V and J ends, which lost 5 bases and 5 bases, there was a span of 9 bases. The CDR3 consists of 12 residues. The CDR3 nucleotides are TGTGCCAGCAGCCGTTCTAGGGAGACCCAGTACTTC. Amino acid sequence: CASSRSRETQYF.

This clonotype was observed a handful of times. This chain uses TRBV4-3 with TRBJ2-3, with TRBD1 matching over 7 bases. The length of the CDR3 is 17 residues. The V and J ends lost 6 bases and 1 base, in that order; junction bases with no gene match: 13. CDR1 LGHNA and CDR2 YSLEER come from the germline V gene. The CDR3 here is CASSFETGTARTDTQYF. For the CDR3, the DNA is TGCGCCAGCAGTTTCGAAACCGGGACAGCGCGCACAGATACGCAGTATTTT.